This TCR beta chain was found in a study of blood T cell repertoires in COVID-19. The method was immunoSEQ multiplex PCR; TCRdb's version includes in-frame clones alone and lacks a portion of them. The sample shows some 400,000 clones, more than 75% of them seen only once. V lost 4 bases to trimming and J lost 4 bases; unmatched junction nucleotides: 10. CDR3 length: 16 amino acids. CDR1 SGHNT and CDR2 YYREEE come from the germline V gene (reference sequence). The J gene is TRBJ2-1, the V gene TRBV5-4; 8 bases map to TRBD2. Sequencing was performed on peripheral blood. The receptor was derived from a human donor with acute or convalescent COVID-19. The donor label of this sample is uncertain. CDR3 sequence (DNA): TGTGCCAGCAGCCGAAAGCGGGAGCTACGTTACAATGAGCAGTTCTTC. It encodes CASSRKRELRYNEQFF. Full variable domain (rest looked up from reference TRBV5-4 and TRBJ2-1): ETGVTQSPTHLIKTRGQQVTLRCSSQSGHNTVSWYQQALGQGPQFIFQYYREEENGRGNFPPRFSGLQFPNYSSELNVNALELDDSALYLCASSRKRELRYNEQFFGPGTRLTVL.